The sequence of this T cell receptor (beta chain) was determined in a study of blood T cells in healthy people across ages. Study observations and caveats: The long-lived group displayed more naive CD4+ cells, plus higher diversity, than the aged donors did.

The sample, around 10 milliliters of peripheral blood, was drawn from each donor. This clonotype was detected only a few times. The antigen is undetermined. It was with a sample-barcoded 5' primer and a J-beta primer mix that a second PCR of roughly 6 to 11 cycles was run. Tags on each cDNA molecule came from a template-switch adaptor with 12 random nucleotides. TCRdb used MiXCR to reprocess the 5' RACE reads, holding one entry per CDR3 protein. The table shows just over 1 million distinct CDR3 sequences, with 35% to 55% occurring only once. This clonotype was obtained from a woman aged 55-70 years in good health. The sample was blood.

The CDR3 region is CASSSPGREQFF. The DNA for the CDR3 is TGTGCCAGCAGTTCCCCAGGGCGTGAGCAGTTCTTC. The chain has TRBV6-6 and TRBJ2-1; possibly TRBD1 for D (5 bases). V was trimmed by 4 bases and J by 9 bases, leaving 10 bases between them. This CDR3 is 12 amino acids long. The V gene's germline CDR1 is MNHNY and CDR2 SVGAGI (reference sequence).